The entry below describes one TCR beta chain. Its antigen is unknown. No base-level quality is on record; no much larger clone is a single base apart. To sequence the TCRbeta CDR3 region, genomic DNA was isolated from the sorted cells. The immunoSEQ Assay was used for sequencing of TCRbeta CDR3 regions. TCRdb mirrors the immuneACCESS table, restricted to in-frame sequences. Some clones are absent from its copies; in checked studies, under half trace to an unresolved V gene, and the reason for the others is unknown. The sample contains 58,000 or so clones, roughly 85% of them found a single time. Around 3.3% of the sample lies in the top ten. CDR3 length: 14 amino acids, cysteine to phenylalanine. Only the CDR3 DNA stays, 42 bases, in frame from base 1. CDR1 and CDR2 were assigned from the germline V gene as SGHAT and FQNNGV. V is clipped by 1 base and J by 8 bases, and the sequence between their germline boundaries is 12 bases long.

This entry is derived from a study of OX40 agonist ivuxolimab in advanced cancers. A note on the overall study: Ivuxolimab, which targeted the costimulatory receptor OX40 (CD134), was an agonistic, fully human IgG2 monoclonal antibody. Intravenous ivuxolimab was administered to patients every 2 weeks at six dose levels: 0.01, 0.1, 0.3, 1.5, 3 and 10 mg/kg. Of the 50 to 55 dose-escalation patients, hepatocellular carcinoma was present in 19, melanoma in some 15, renal cell carcinoma in 9 and head and neck cancer in 9. The dose-escalation cohort was almost 85% male with a mean age of around 64 years, ranging from about 20 to 80. Prior anti-PD-1, anti-PD-L1 or anti-CTLA-4 therapy was permitted, and 30% to 45% of dose-escalation patients had received checkpoint inhibitors. Partial responses occurred in three dose-escalation patients, of whom one had hepatocellular carcinoma and two had cutaneous melanoma. The purpose of peripheral TCRbeta sequencing was to test whether ivuxolimab changed TCR sequence diversity and led to clonal T-cell expansion. The paper describes the monotherapy dose-escalation part (N of about 57 patients) of the phase I trial of ivuxolimab.

Patients with a history of autoimmune disease or receiving systemic immunosuppression were excluded from the trial. In every dose cohort, peripheral blood was drawn for TCR sequencing at baseline, cycle 4 day 1, and cycle 7 day 1. The samples were drawn from a first-in-human, open-label, multicenter phase I dose-escalation trial of ivuxolimab. Adults with locally advanced or metastatic head and neck squamous cell, hepatocellular, melanoma or renal cell carcinoma were enrolled in the trial. Before TCR sequencing, CD4+ T cells and CD8+ T cells from peripheral blood were sorted into separate populations. General study outcomes and caveats: The antigen specificity of the peripheral T cells that underwent clonal expansion was not determined. After ivuxolimab, expanded clones were on average more numerous among CD8+ T cells than among CD4+ T cells. Low levels of normalized T-cell clonal expansion were also shown by some nonresponding patients. In the 0.1-3.0 mg/kg groups, partial responders had among the lowest normalized peripheral clonal expansion, particularly in CD8+ T cells. At doses from 0.1 to 3.0 mg/kg, clonal expansion was seen in both CD4+ and CD8+ blood T cells between baseline and week 6.

The source was CD4+ or CD8+ T cells sorted from blood, collected in a trial of the OX40 agonist ivuxolimab. This receptor was taken from an adult with an advanced solid tumor such as melanoma, head and neck, liver or kidney cancer. The chain links TRBV11-2 with TRBJ2-1, with no confidently assigned D gene. The nucleotide sequence reads TGTGCCAGCAGCTTAGGAACAGCAAGTGATGAGCAGTTCTTC. It codes for CASSLGTASDEQFF.